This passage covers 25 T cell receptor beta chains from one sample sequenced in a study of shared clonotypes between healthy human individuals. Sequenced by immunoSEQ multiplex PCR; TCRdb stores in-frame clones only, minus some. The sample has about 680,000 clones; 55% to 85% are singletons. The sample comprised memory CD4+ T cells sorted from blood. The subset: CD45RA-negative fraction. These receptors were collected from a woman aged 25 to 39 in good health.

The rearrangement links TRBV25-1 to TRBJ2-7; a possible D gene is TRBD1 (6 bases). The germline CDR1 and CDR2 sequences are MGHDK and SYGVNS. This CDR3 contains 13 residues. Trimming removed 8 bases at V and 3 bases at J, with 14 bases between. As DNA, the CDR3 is TGTGCCAGCCGGACAGAAGCTCGCTACGAGCAGTACTTC. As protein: CASRTEARYEQYF.

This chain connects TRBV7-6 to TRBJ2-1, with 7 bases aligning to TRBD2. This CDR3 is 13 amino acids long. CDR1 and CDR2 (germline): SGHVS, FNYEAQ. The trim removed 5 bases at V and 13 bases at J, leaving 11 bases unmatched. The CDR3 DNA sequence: TGTGCCAGCAGCCCCAGAACTAGCGTGGTTCAGTTCTTC. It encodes CASSPRTSVVQFF.

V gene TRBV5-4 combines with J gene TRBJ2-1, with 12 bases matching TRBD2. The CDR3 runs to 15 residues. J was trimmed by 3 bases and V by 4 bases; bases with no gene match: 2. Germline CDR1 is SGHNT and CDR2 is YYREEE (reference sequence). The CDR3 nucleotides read TGTGCCAGCAGCCTGGGACTAGCGGGCTACAATGAGCAGTTCTTC. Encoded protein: CASSLGLAGYNEQFF.

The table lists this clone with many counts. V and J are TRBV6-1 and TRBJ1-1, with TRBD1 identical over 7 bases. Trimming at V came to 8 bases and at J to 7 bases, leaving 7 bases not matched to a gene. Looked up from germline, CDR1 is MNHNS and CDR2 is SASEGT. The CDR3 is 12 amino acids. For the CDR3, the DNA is TGTGCCAGCGTAGGACAGGTCTATGAAGCTTTCTTT. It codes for CASVGQVYEAFF.

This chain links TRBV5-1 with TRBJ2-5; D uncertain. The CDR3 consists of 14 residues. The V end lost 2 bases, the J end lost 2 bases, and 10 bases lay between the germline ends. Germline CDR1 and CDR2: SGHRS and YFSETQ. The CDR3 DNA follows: TGCGCCAGCAGCTTCTTAGACTTGCAAGAGACCCAGTACTTC. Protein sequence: CASSFLDLQETQYF.

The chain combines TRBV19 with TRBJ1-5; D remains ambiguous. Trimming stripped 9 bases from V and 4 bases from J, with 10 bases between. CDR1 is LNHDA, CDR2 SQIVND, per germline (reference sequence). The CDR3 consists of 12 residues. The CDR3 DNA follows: TGTGCCAGCAAGGGAGCGAATCAGCCCCAGCATTTT. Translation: CASKGANQPQHF.

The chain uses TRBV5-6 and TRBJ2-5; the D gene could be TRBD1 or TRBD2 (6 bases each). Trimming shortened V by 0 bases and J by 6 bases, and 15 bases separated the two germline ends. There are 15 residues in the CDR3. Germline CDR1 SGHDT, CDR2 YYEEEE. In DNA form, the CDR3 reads TGTGCCAGCAGCTTGGTGGGGGGCGCGGGAAAGACCCAGTACTTC. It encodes CASSLVGGAGKTQYF. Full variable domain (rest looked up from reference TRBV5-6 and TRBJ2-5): DAGVTQSPTHLIKTRGQQVTLRCSPKSGHDTVSWYQQALGQGPQFIFQYYEEEERQRGNFPDRFSGHQFPNYSSELNVNALLLGDSALYLCASSLVGGAGKTQYFGPGTRLLVL.

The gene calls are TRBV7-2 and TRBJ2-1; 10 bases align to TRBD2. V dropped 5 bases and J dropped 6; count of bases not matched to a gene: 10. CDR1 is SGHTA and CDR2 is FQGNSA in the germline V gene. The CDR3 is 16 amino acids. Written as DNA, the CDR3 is TGTGCCAGCAGCCGACTACTAGCGGGAAGGGTCAATGAGCAGTTCTTC. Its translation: CASSRLLAGRVNEQFF.

The CDR3 loop is CASSLWTGLNEQYF. In DNA, the CDR3 is TGCGCCAGCAGCTTATGGACAGGGCTGAACGAGCAGTACTTC. The chain is built from TRBV5-1 and TRBJ2-7, with 8 bases that match TRBD1. The V and J ends lost 2 bases and 5 bases, in that order; junction bases with no gene match: 6. CDR1 and CDR2 (germline): SGHRS, YFSETQ. This CDR3 contains 14 residues.

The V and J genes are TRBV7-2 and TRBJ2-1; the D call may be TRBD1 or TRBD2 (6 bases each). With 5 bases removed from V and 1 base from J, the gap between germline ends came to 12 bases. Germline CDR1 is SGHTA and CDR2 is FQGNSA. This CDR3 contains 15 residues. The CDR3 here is CASSLRGGSYNEQFF. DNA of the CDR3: TGTGCCAGCAGCCTTAGAGGGGGGTCCTACAATGAGCAGTTCTTC.

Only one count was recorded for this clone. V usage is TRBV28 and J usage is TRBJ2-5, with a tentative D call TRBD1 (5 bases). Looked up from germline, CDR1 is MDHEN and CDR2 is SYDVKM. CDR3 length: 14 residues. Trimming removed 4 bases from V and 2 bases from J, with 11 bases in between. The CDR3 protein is CASSSWQGQETQYF. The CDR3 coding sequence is TGTGCCAGCAGTTCTTGGCAGGGTCAAGAGACCCAGTACTTC. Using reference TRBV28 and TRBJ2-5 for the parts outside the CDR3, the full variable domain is DVKVTQSSRYLVKRTGEKVFLECVQDMDHENMFWYRQDPGLGLRLIYFSYDVKMKEKGDIPEGYSVSREKKERFSLILESASTNQTSMYLCASSSWQGQETQYFGPGTRLLVL.

This CDR3 reads CASSLGGTSGNTIYF. CDR3 coding DNA: TGCGCCAGCAGCTTGGGTGGGACCTCTGGAAACACCATATATTTT. This sequence joins TRBV5-1 and TRBJ1-3; TRBD1 might be the D (5 bases). Trimming took 0 bases from V and 0 from J, leaving 7 bases between them. CDR3 size: 15 residues. The V gene's germline CDR1 is SGHRS and CDR2 YFSETQ.

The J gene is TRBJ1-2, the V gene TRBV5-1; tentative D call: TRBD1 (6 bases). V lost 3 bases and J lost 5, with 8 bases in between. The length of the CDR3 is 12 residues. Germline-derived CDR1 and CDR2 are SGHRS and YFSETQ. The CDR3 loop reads CASSSDSYGYTF. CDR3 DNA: TGCGCCAGCAGCTCGGACAGTTATGGCTACACCTTC.

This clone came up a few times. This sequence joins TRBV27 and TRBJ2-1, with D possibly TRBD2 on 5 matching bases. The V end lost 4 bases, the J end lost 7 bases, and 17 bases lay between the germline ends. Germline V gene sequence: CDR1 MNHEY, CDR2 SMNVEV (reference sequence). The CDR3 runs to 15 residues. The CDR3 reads CASSSVALAGNEQFF. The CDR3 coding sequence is TGTGCCAGCAGTTCCGTAGCGTTAGCTGGGAATGAGCAGTTCTTC.

CDR3 nucleotides: TGTGCCAGCAGCTTAGAGGGGATTCGGCCCGAGCAGTACTTC. This encodes CASSLEGIRPEQYF. This chain links TRBV7-9 with TRBJ2-7; D might be TRBD1 (5 bases). Between the trimmed V and J ends, which lost 1 base and 6 bases, there was a span of 13 bases. Germline loops: CDR1 SEHNR, CDR2 FQNEAQ (reference sequence). The CDR3 has 14 amino acids.

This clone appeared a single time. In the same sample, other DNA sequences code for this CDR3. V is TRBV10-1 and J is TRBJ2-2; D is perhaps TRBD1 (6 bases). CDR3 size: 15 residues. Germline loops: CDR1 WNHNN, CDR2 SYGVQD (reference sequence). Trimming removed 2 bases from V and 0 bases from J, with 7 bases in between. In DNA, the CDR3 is TGCGCCAGCAGTGAGGGGGGCGCGAACACCGGGGAGCTGTTTTTT. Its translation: CASSEGGANTGELFF.

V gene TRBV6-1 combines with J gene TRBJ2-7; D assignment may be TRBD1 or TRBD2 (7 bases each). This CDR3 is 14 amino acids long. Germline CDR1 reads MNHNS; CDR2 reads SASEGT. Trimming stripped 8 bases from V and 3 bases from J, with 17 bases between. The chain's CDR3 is CASQGGEGGYEQYF. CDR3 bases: TGTGCCAGCCAGGGGGGGGAGGGAGGCTACGAGCAGTACTTC.

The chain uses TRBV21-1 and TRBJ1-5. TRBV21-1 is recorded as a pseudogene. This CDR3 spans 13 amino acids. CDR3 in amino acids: CASSSAVGQPQHF. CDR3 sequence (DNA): TGTGCCAGCAGCTCGGCAGTAGGTCAGCCCCAGCATTTT.

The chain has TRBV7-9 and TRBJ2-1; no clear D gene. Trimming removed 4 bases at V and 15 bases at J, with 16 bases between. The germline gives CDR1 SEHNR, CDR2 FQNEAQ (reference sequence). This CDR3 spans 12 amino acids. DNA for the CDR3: TGTGCCAGCAGCTATCACTTGAACGAGGCGTTCTTC. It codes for CASSYHLNEAFF.

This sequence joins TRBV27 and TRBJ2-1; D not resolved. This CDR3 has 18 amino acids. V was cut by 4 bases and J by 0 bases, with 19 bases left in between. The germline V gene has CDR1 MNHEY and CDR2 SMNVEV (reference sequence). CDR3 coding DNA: TGTGCCAGCAGTTCCTGGGCGTCCGCGGTGAGCTCCTACAATGAGCAGTTCTTC. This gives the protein CASSSWASAVSSYNEQFF.

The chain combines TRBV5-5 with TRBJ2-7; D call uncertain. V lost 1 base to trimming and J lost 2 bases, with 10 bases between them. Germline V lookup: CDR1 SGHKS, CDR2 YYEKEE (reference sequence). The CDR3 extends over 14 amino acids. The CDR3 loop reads CASSLKGWAYEQYF. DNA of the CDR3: TGTGCCAGCAGCTTGAAGGGATGGGCCTACGAGCAGTACTTC.

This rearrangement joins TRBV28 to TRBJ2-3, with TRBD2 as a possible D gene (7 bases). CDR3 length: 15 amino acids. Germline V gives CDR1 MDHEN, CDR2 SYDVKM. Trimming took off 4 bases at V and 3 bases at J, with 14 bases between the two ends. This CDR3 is CASSSEGEGTDTQYF. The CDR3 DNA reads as TGTGCCAGCAGTTCCGAGGGGGAGGGGACAGATACGCAGTATTTT.

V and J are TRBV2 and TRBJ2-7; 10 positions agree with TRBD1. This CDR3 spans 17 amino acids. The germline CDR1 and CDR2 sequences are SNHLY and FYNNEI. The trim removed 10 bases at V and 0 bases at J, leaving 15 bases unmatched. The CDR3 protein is CAIDLRDRGGSSYEQYF. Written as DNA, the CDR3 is TGTGCCATCGATCTCCGGGACAGGGGCGGGAGCTCCTACGAGCAGTACTTC.

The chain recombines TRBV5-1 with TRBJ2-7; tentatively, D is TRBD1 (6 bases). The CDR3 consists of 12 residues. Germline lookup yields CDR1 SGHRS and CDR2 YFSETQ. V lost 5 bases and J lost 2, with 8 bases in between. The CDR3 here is CASSRDTYEQYF. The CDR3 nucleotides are TGCGCCAGCAGTCGGGACACCTACGAGCAGTACTTC.

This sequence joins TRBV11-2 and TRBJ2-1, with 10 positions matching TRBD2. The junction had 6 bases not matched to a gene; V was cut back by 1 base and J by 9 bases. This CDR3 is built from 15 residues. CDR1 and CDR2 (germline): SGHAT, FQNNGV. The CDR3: CASSLVSSGSIEQFF. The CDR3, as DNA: TGTGCCAGCAGCTTAGTGTCTAGCGGGAGTATTGAGCAGTTCTTC. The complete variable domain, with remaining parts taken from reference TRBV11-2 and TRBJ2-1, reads EAGVAQSPRYKIIEKRQSVAFWCNPISGHATLYWYQQILGQGPKLLIQFQNNGVVDDSQLPKDRFSAERLKGVDSTLKIQPAKLEDSAVYLCASSLVSSGSIEQFFGPGTRLTVL.